This T cell receptor (beta chain) was recorded in a study of PD-1 blockade in mismatch repair-deficient tumors. Regarding the study as a whole: Tumor-resident clones, often undetectable pretreatment in blood, expanded then contracted after pembrolizumab. 142 unique blood TCRs came from expansion to three of seven peptides.

Sequencing was performed with immunoSEQ multiplex PCR; in TCRdb, only in-frame clones are kept and a portion is missing. The sample yields 14,000 or so clones, approximately 81% seen once. Time point: approximately ten-day in vitro stimulation with candidate neoantigen peptide 4. Cells were stimulated approximately 9 days with each of about 7 ELISpot-reactive neoantigens. An identically run culture lacking peptide was the fold-change baseline. Germline V CDR1 and CDR2: SNHLY, FYNNEI. The CDR3 is made up of 14 amino acids. Losses at the gene ends were 7 bases for V and 3 bases for J; bases not matched to a gene: 7. This clone showed up just a few times. Antigen: not known.

The clonotype originates from an adult with mismatch repair-deficient cancer. The chain couples TRBV2 to TRBJ2-7; the match to TRBD2 covers 9 bases. Sequences were derived from cells cultured in vitro, sampled from a patient treated with pembrolizumab. CDR3 residues: CASTPTSGVYEQYF. As DNA, the CDR3 is TGTGCCAGCACCCCGACTAGCGGCGTCTACGAGCAGTACTTC.